A selection of T cell receptor beta chains follows, all from one sample in a study of Graves' ophthalmopathy and Graves' hyperthyroidism. From the multiplex PCR reads, TCRdb called clonotypes with MiXCR, one entry per CDR3 protein. The sample contains around 670,000 distinct CDR3 sequences, roughly 40% of which appear only once. Specimen: peripheral blood. Receptors originate from an adult man with Graves' ophthalmopathy. Each CDR3 is given with its conserved first and last residue. D genes are given only for firm matches. Rows give clone size only sometimes, using once, few, many, or a class for an expanded clone.

J	D	size	V	CDR3	DNA
TRBJ2-7	TRBD1	.	TRBV20-1	CSARRGQGLIEQYF	TGCAGTGCTAGGAGGGGACAGGGGCTCATCGAGCAGTACTTC
TRBJ1-6	.	.	TRBV25-1	CASSDSAGFSSPLHF	TGTGCCAGCAGTGATAGTGCCGGGTTTAGTTCACCCCTCCACTTT
TRBJ1-2	.	many	TRBV12-3/TRBV12-4	CASSYGLEIKGYTF	TGTGCCAGCAGCTACGGTCTCGAAATAAAGGGCTACACCTTC
TRBJ1-2	.	.	TRBV2	CASRHRDNYGYTF	TGTGCCAGCAGACACCGGGACAACTATGGCTACACCTTC
TRBJ2-5	.	few	TRBV5-4	CASSLELTGTQYF	TGTGCCAGCAGCTTGGAACTTACCGGGACCCAGTACTTC
TRBJ1-3	.	few	TRBV7-9	CASSRAGIRNTIYF	TGTGCCAGCAGTAGGGCAGGAATCCGAAACACCATATATTTT
TRBJ1-3	TRBD1	many	TRBV10-3	CAISTGQAIPGNTIYF	TGTGCCATCAGTACGGGACAGGCGATCCCCGGAAACACCATATATTTT
TRBJ1-5	.	many	TRBV19	CASTREGLTAQHF	TGTGCCAGTACCCGAGAAGGGCTCACAGCCCAGCATTTT
TRBJ2-7	TRBD2	.	TRBV28	CASSYPGLAGYEQYF	TGTGCCAGCAGTTACCCGGGACTAGCGGGGTACGAGCAGTACTTC
TRBJ2-5	TRBD1	.	TRBV29-1	CSVRDRGVETQYF	TGCAGCGTACGGGACAGGGGTGTGGAGACCCAGTACTTC
TRBJ1-5	.	.	TRBV20-1	CSASSRDTPGQPQHF	TGCAGTGCCAGCAGCCGTGACACTCCCGGTCAGCCCCAGCATTTT
TRBJ1-5	TRBD1	few	TRBV24-1	CASSSLGTGVNQPQHF	TGTGCCAGCAGTTCACTCGGGACAGGAGTCAATCAGCCCCAGCATTTT
TRBJ1-2	.	many	TRBV7-2	CASSSRPGVLGYGYTF	TGTGCCAGCAGCTCCCGGCCAGGGGTCTTAGGCTATGGCTACACCTTC
TRBJ1-1	.	.	TRBV25-1	CAGSERVADTEAFF	TGTGCCGGCAGTGAAAGGGTGGCCGACACTGAAGCTTTCTTT
TRBJ2-7	.	many	TRBV7-9	CASTAVGLYEQYF	TGTGCCAGCACCGCCGTCGGACTCTACGAGCAGTACTTC
TRBJ2-7	TRBD1	.	TRBV7-9	CASSLATGDFSYEQYF	TGTGCCAGCAGCTTGGCGACAGGGGACTTCTCCTACGAGCAGTACTTC
TRBJ2-7	.	many	TRBV5-1	CASSLAFGYEQYF	TGCGCCAGCAGCTTGGCCTTTGGGTACGAGCAGTACTTC
TRBJ1-3	.	.	TRBV20-1	CSAIGRVGSGNTIYF	TGCAGTGCTATAGGGCGGGTCGGCTCTGGAAACACCATATATTTT
TRBJ2-7	TRBD1	.	TRBV5-1	CASSPGTAPATYEQYF	TGCGCCAGCAGTCCCGGGACAGCGCCCGCTACCTACGAGCAGTACTTC
TRBJ2-7	.	many	TRBV7-2	CASSQGRTGGEQYF	TGTGCCAGCAGCCAGGGACGGACAGGAGGGGAGCAGTACTTC
TRBJ2-3	.	.	TRBV15	CATSSGESTDTQYF	TGTGCCACCAGCAGCGGGGAAAGCACAGATACGCAGTATTTT
TRBJ2-7	.	.	TRBV2	CASSEVAGAAYEQYF	TGTGCCAGCAGTGAAGTGGCAGGTGCCGCCTACGAGCAGTACTTC
TRBJ1-1	.	.	TRBV20-1	CSAYRDILLNTEAFF	TGCAGTGCTTACCGGGACATTTTGCTGAACACTGAAGCTTTCTTT
TRBJ1-5	.	.	TRBV20-1	CSAGRGGGTGNQPQHF	TGCAGTGCCGGACGTGGGGGGGGTACGGGCAATCAGCCCCAGCATTTT
TRBJ1-3	.	.	TRBV11-1	CASSLVASYSGNTIYF	TGTGCCAGCAGCTTAGTCGCCTCCTACTCTGGAAACACCATATATTTT
TRBJ2-3	.	.	TRBV15	CATSRPREADTQYF	TGTGCCACCAGCAGACCCAGGGAAGCAGATACGCAGTATTTT
TRBJ1-2	TRBD1	many	TRBV2	CASREVQGARGYTF	TGTGCCAGCAGGGAAGTACAGGGGGCTCGGGGCTACACCTTC
TRBJ2-7	.	.	TRBV28	CASRSGTPEWLGEQYF	TGTGCCAGCAGGAGTGGGACTCCGGAGTGGCTGGGCGAGCAGTACTTC
TRBJ1-2	.	.	TRBV7-2	CASSLVGEIYGYTF	TGTGCCAGCAGCTTAGTGGGGGAAATCTATGGCTACACCTTC
TRBJ1-1	.	.	TRBV7-2	CASSQAGWSGLNTEAFF	TGTGCCAGCAGCCAAGCTGGTTGGTCAGGGTTGAACACTGAAGCTTTCTTT
TRBJ1-1	.	.	TRBV30	CAWRPKASTEAFF	TGTGCCTGGAGGCCGAAGGCTAGCACTGAAGCTTTCTTT
TRBJ1-1	TRBD1	few	TRBV7-9	CASSLAPRTGNTEAFF	TGTGCCAGCAGCTTAGCGCCCAGGACAGGGAACACTGAAGCTTTCTTT
TRBJ2-7	TRBD2	many	TRBV10-2	CASSDERGGEQYF	TGCGCCAGCAGTGACGAGAGGGGAGGGGAGCAGTACTTC
TRBJ2-7	.	many	TRBV5-1	CASSLLSLGEQYF	TGCGCCAGCAGCTTGCTGAGTCTTGGCGAGCAGTACTTC
TRBJ2-5	.	.	TRBV20-1	CSAKLPGRQETQYF	TGCAGTGCTAAACTTCCCGGACGACAAGAGACCCAGTACTTC
TRBJ1-4	TRBD1	few	TRBV20-1	CSALGQGDVNEKLFF	TGCAGTGCTCTGGGACAGGGGGATGTTAATGAAAAACTGTTTTTT
TRBJ1-2	.	few	TRBV20-1	CSARYRDSYGYTF	TGCAGTGCTAGGTACAGGGATTCCTATGGCTACACCTTC
TRBJ1-5	.	.	TRBV24-1	CASSQDLSQGSQPQHF	TGTGCCAGCAGCCAAGATTTGAGCCAGGGGTCCCAGCCCCAGCATTTT
TRBJ1-3	.	many	TRBV9	CASSSTPTGRGGNTIYF	TGTGCCAGCAGCTCCACTCCAACAGGGCGTGGTGGAAACACCATATATTTT
TRBJ1-2	.	.	TRBV9	CARLGGGGYTF	TGTGCTAGACTGGGCGGTGGTGGCTACACCTTC
TRBJ1-2	TRBD1	.	TRBV20-1	CSARTGGFAGYTF	TGCAGTGCTAGGACAGGGGGCTTCGCTGGCTACACCTTC
TRBJ2-2	TRBD1	.	TRBV7-9	CASRRDRAGTGELFF	TGCGCCAGCAGGCGGGACAGGGCCGGCACCGGGGAGCTGTTTTTT